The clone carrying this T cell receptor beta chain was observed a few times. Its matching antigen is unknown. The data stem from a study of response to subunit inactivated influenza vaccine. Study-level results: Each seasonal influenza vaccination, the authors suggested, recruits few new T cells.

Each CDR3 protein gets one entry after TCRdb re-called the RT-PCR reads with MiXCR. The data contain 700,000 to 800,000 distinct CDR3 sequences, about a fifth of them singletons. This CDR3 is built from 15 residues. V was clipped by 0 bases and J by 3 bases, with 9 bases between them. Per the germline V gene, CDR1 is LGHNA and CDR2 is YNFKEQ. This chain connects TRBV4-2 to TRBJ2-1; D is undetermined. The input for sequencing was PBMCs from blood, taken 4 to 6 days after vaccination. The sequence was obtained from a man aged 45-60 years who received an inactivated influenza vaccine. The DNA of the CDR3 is TGTGCCAGCAGCCAAGATTTAGACTTCTACAATGAGCAGTTCTTC. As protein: CASSQDLDFYNEQFF.